This TCR beta chain was sequenced for a study of T cells in Graves' hyperthyroidism and ophthalmopathy (dated by TCRdb to the late 2010s). Background on the whole study: Peripheral blood samples were taken at initial diagnosis, before any treatment was given. To identify TCR V-J signatures that set the groups apart, the researchers used a discovery cohort of 95 to 100 patients, made up of some 41 with Graves' ophthalmopathy and about 59 with stable Graves' hyperthyroidism. Whether ophthalmopathy could be predicted prospectively was tested in an independent validation cohort made up of under 20 hyperthyroidism patients plus 17 patients who later progressed to ophthalmopathy. The 75 to 100 discovery patients were divided at random into training and test sets in a 7:3 ratio. In addition, the study compared T-cell repertoires in thyroid tissue and in blood from five or six Graves' hyperthyroidism patients. After blood sampling, hyperthyroidism patients were treated with methimazole at a starting dose of 30 mg daily, and ophthalmopathy patients were treated with high-dose intravenous methylprednisolone. The paper reports TCR Vbeta CDR3 sequencing of roughly 140 peripheral blood samples: approximately 43 ophthalmopathy, under 80 hyperthyroidism and around 17 progressor patients.

Worth noting for this clonotype: The antigen this receptor binds is unknown. Base-call qualities are not available, and no considerably larger clone is one nucleotide away.

Stable Graves' hyperthyroidism was defined as the absence of progression to ophthalmopathy over 18 months of follow-up. The hyperthyroidism patients were between 18 and 65 years old and newly diagnosed, with a disease duration of less than 2 months. Patients with uncontrolled infections, other autoimmune diseases, pregnancy or lactation were excluded. Diagnoses were established on the basis of clinical symptoms, serum thyroxine and TRAb, thyroid ultrasound, and orbital computed tomography. Ficoll-Paque density gradient centrifugation was used to isolate PBMCs from about 9 ml of fresh peripheral blood. Total RNA was extracted using Trizol reagent, and RNA quality was assessed on an Agilent 2100 Bioanalyzer. Overall study outcomes, separate from this receptor: Most expanded thyroid clonotypes (frequency above 0.001) were also detected in blood, a finding suggesting that blood repertoires may reflect thyroid immune responses. No statistical method was used to fix the sample size in advance, and group allocation was not hidden from the investigators. In validation, the model predicted progression to ophthalmopathy with roughly 70% sensitivity and 72% to 75% specificity, a median of roughly seven months before onset. A 13 V-J signature model separated ophthalmopathy from stable hyperthyroidism, with around 88% sensitivity and 81.08% specificity in cross-validation and 80%/75% in testing.

Unmatched junction bases come to 6, with V trimmed by 7 bases and J by 5 bases. According to the germline V gene, CDR1 reads SGHNT and CDR2 reads YENEEA. Spanning cysteine to phenylalanine, the CDR3 consists of 13 amino acids. The only DNA kept is the CDR3, 39 bases in frame from the first base. The TCR beta CDR3 regions were amplified from RNA transcripts. A first-round RT-PCR of the TCR CDR3 used the HTBI primer set with the Qiagen OneStep RT-PCR kit. The libraries were constructed in a second round of multiplex PCR and then size-selected and purified. The libraries were sequenced on an Illumina HiSeq2000 using paired-end 100 bp reads. For the original study's pipeline: SOAPnuke was used to process the raw data, removing reads that contained adapters or uncalled bases, had a mean Phred below 15, or lacked an exact match to the constant primer or identifier. COPE v1.2.5 was used to merge the high-quality paired reads, and each unique nucleotide sequence was defined as a clonotype. MiTCR v1.1 was used to align clonotypes to the IMGT TRBV, TRBD and TRBJ reference segments. Only V-J combinations with frequency above 0.0001, covering 98% to 99.2% of repertoires, were analysed. A TCS score was defined as the ratio between F50 (clonal expansion) and ExV (chaos), using BLOSUM62-based TCRdist between CDR3 peptides within each V-J. Welch's t-statistics and random forest reduced 500 to 650 V-J features to 10 to 15, which were used in a naive Bayes classifier (R e1071). TCRdb's own reprocessing of the public reads used fastp at Q25 and MiXCR and kept productive beta chains. Every entry covers one CDR3 protein and lists the most common genes and DNA from its rows. TCRdb, rather than the study authors, made the V and J calls. For this sample there are approximately 610,000 distinct CDR3 sequences; approximately 15% appear just once. The ten largest clones capture 15% to 20% of the sample.

Sequenced sample: blood. The clonotype originates from a woman between 18 and 29 years old with Graves' hyperthyroidism. This receptor chain uses TRBV11-3 and TRBJ2-7, and TRBD1 matches 9 of the central bases. The DNA is as follows: TGTGCCAGCAACTCGGGACAGGGACACGAGCAGTACTTC. The resulting protein is CASNSGQGHEQYF.